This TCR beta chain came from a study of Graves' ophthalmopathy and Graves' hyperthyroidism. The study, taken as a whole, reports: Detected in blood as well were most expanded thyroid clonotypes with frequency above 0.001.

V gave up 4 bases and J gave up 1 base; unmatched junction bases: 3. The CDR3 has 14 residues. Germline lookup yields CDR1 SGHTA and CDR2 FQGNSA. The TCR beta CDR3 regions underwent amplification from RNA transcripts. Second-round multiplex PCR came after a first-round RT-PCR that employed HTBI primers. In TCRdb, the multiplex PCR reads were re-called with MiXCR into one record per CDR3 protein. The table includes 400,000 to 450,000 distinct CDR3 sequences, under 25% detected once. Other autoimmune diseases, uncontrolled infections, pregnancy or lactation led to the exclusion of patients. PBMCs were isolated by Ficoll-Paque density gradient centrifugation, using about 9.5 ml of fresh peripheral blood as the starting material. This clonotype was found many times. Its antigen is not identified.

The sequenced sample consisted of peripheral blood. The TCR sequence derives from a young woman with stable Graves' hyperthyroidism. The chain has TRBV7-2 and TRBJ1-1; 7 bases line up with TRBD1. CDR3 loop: CASSYRGQNTEAFF. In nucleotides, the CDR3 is TGTGCCAGCAGCTACAGGGGCCAGAACACTGAAGCTTTCTTT.